Sequencing of this T cell receptor (beta chain) was carried out in a study of CD8 T cells in ankylosing spondylitis (dated by TCRdb to the late 2010s). Study-wide context: T cell receptor beta repertoires were profiled in healthy donors and ankylosing spondylitis patients so that disease-linked TCR variants could be found. Peripheral blood samples were taken, and synovial fluid was additionally collected from ankylosing spondylitis patients. The full study cohort comprised 25 or so ankylosing spondylitis patients and over 95 healthy donors. The research as a whole found: A TCR beta motif of roughly 8 highly homologous amino acid variants appeared characteristic of blood from ankylosing spondylitis patients. The disease-linked clones were reported as significantly enriched in matched synovial fluid samples from ankylosing spondylitis patients. In peripheral blood, the disease-linked clones were found at relatively low frequencies and had a CD8+ phenotype. Some motif variants had previously been reported in the synovial fluid and blood of reactive arthritis patients, which suggests shared mechanisms of disease initiation.

The germline V gene (reference sequence) specifies LGHDT as CDR1 and YNNKEL as CDR2. V is clipped by 6 bases and J by 5 bases, and the sequence between their germline boundaries is 7 bases long. Taken from cysteine to phenylalanine, the CDR3 has 12 residues. Only the CDR3 DNA is retained, 36 bases long and in frame from the first base. The run used an Illumina HiSeq 2500. Quantitative 5'-RACE with molecular barcodes was used to prepare TCR beta libraries. In the authors' own workflow: To identify disease-linked TCR variants, a new computational method was used, one built on a probabilistic model of VDJ rearrangement. The raw public data were reprocessed by TCRdb itself: fastp quality trimming at Q25, MiXCR clonotype calling, in-frame beta chains only. Each record represents a unique CDR3 protein, reported with the most common genes and DNA among its rows. TCRdb, rather than the study authors, made the V and J calls. The sample records 350,000 to 550,000 distinct CDR3 sequences, 26% of which are singletons. In total, the top ten clones hold roughly 0.9% of the sample.

In the case of this clonotype: Its antigen remains unidentified. Base qualities are missing; no much larger clone stands one base away.

This clonotype was sampled from a male donor with ankylosing spondylitis. The rearranged segments are TRBV3-1 and TRBJ2-2; the D gene is unclear. Sequenced input: blood, either unsorted or a sorted T cell fraction (not recorded which). CDR3 protein: CASSIHTGELFF. The DNA sequence is as follows: TGTGCCAGCAGTATACATACCGGGGAGCTGTTTTTT.